These 28 T cell receptor beta chains were sequenced from one sample in a study of blood T cell repertoires in COVID-19. Data came from immunoSEQ multiplex PCR; TCRdb stores just in-frame clones and leaves some out. The data contain about 150,000 clones, about 86% of them singletons. The sequenced material came from peripheral blood. The receptors shown here come from a woman between 50 and 59 years old with active or convalescent COVID-19.

This chain uses TRBV28 with TRBJ1-5; 7 positions match TRBD1. Trimming at V came to 5 bases and at J to 0 bases, leaving 10 bases not matched to a gene. Germline loops: CDR1 MDHEN, CDR2 SYDVKM. The CDR3 extends over 17 amino acids. In DNA form, the CDR3 reads TGTGCCAGCAGTACCTGGGACAGAGGACATAGCAATCAGCCCCAGCATTTT. Its translation is CASSTWDRGHSNQPQHF.

V usage is TRBV7-3 and J usage is TRBJ2-3; tentative D call: TRBD2 (7 bases). The V gene's germline CDR1 is SGHTA and CDR2 FQGTGA. The CDR3 runs 16 residues. The ends were cut back, 1 base at V and 3 bases at J, with 14 bases in the middle. The CDR3 reads CASSLSAGANTDTQYF. CDR3 coding DNA: TGTGCCAGCAGCTTAAGTGCGGGGGCCAATACAGATACGCAGTATTTT.

On this clone itself: Different DNA sequences within this sample yield the same CDR3. This chain joins TRBV28 and TRBJ1-2, with D perhaps matching TRBD1 (6 bases). This CDR3 comprises 12 residues. The germline V gene has CDR1 MDHEN and CDR2 SYDVKM. The ends were cut back, 1 base at V and 6 bases at J, with 6 bases in the middle. CDR3 sequence: CASSLSGDGYTF. Written as DNA, the CDR3 is TGTGCCAGCAGTTTATCAGGGGATGGCTACACCTTC.

The rearrangement links TRBV5-8 to TRBJ1-5; 9 nucleotides align to TRBD1. V shed 1 base, J shed 7 bases, and the junction held 9 bases outside the gene matches. This CDR3 is 16 amino acids long. The germline gives CDR1 SGHTS, CDR2 YDEGEE. The CDR3 sequence is CASSLRTGVRGQPQHF. In DNA, the CDR3 is TGTGCCAGCAGCTTGAGGACAGGGGTAAGGGGGCAGCCCCAGCATTTT.

This chain joins TRBV5-1 and TRBJ2-7; weak D call: TRBD1 (6 bases). The CDR3 is made up of 13 amino acids. Per germline, CDR1 SGHRS and CDR2 YFSETQ. V was trimmed by 2 bases and J by 2 bases, leaving 8 bases between them. CDR3 DNA sequence: TGCGCCAGCAGCTTCGGACAGACCTACGAGCAGTACTTC. This translates into CASSFGQTYEQYF.

This clone was found once. This chain uses TRBV2 with TRBJ1-1; the match to TRBD1 covers 7 bases. This CDR3 spans 14 amino acids. The germline gives CDR1 SNHLY, CDR2 FYNNEI. Losses at the gene ends were 3 bases for V and 2 bases for J; bases not matched to a gene: 3. The CDR3 DNA follows: TGTGCCAGCAGTGAGACAGGGACTAACACTGAAGCTTTCTTT. It encodes CASSETGTNTEAFF.

The chain employs TRBV6-5 and TRBJ1-2, with 9 bases matching TRBD1. V was clipped by 8 bases and J by 8 bases; unmatched bases: 9. This CDR3 contains 13 residues. Germline values: CDR1 MNHEY, CDR2 SVGAGI. The CDR3 sequence is CASLKTGGRGYTF. The CDR3 nucleotides read TGTGCCAGCCTAAAAACAGGGGGCAGGGGCTACACCTTC.

The chain combines TRBV18 with TRBJ2-5, with 10 positions matching TRBD2. Germline lookup yields CDR1 KGHSH and CDR2 LQKENI. The J segment lost 5 bases and the V segment lost 6 bases, leaving 9 bases of the junction unmatched. This CDR3 contains 15 residues. The CDR3 DNA sequence: TGTGCCAGCTCCCGAAGGGAACTAGCGGGGGAGACCCAGTACTTC. Translated: CASSRRELAGETQYF.

This chain uses TRBV24-1 with TRBJ2-3, with TRBD2 matching 8 bases. The CDR3 is 15 residues long. Trimming took 6 bases from V and 8 from J; bases not matched to a gene: 12. Germline CDR1 is KGHDR and CDR2 is SFDVKD. Here the CDR3 reads CATSLAGGPAGTQYF. CDR3 DNA sequence: TGTGCCACCAGTCTCGCGGGAGGCCCTGCTGGTACGCAGTATTTT.

The rearrangement links TRBV28 to TRBJ1-5; D gene uncertain. V was clipped by 5 bases and J by 7 bases, with 15 bases between them. The CDR3 is made up of 14 amino acids. Germline-derived CDR1 and CDR2 are MDHEN and SYDVKM. The CDR3, as DNA: TGTGCCAGCAGTCCCCCGGCCAGAGGCCAGCCCCAGCATTTT. Amino acids: CASSPPARGQPQHF.

V usage is TRBV28 and J usage is TRBJ1-3; 9 positions agree with TRBD1. Germline V gives CDR1 MDHEN, CDR2 SYDVKM. With 5 bases clipped from V and 3 bases from J, the junction kept 8 bases outside the gene matches. The CDR3 consists of 16 residues. CDR3 sequence reads: CASSKPGTGFGNTIYF. In nucleotides, the CDR3 is TGTGCCAGCAGTAAGCCCGGGACAGGGTTTGGAAACACCATATATTTT.

This chain uses TRBV29-1 with TRBJ1-1; D perhaps matches TRBD1 (5 bases). V lost 4 bases and J 5 bases, leaving 20 bases between the germline ends. Germline CDR1 is SQVTM and CDR2 is ANQGSEA. The CDR3 has 15 residues. The CDR3 nucleotides read TGCAGCGTTGGATATACAGGAGGGCGTGGGACTGAAGCTTTCTTT. Translating gives CSVGYTGGRGTEAFF.

The CDR3 DNA is TGTGCCAGCAGCCCACAGGGTTACGGCTACACCTTC. This translates into CASSPQGYGYTF. The gene calls are TRBV7-2 and TRBJ1-2, with D maybe TRBD1 (6 bases). The CDR3 contains 12 residues. Deletions cut 5 bases from V and 8 bases from J, with 12 bases between. Germline-derived CDR1 and CDR2 are SGHTA and FQGNSA.

The chain has TRBV6-5 and TRBJ2-3; weak D call: TRBD2 (6 bases). Germline CDR1 MNHEY, CDR2 SVGAGI. CDR3 size: 15 residues. The V end was cut by 6 bases, the J end by 3 bases, with 16 bases between. The CDR3 DNA follows: TGTGCCAGCAGGCGCGACGGGAGTGGGACAGATACGCAGTATTTT. It is translated as CASRRDGSGTDTQYF.

This clone turned up a few times. This rearrangement joins TRBV7-2 to TRBJ1-4, with a possible D match to TRBD1 (6 bases). Germline V gives CDR1 SGHTA, CDR2 FQGNSA. Trimming took off 5 bases at V and 0 bases at J, with 16 bases between the two ends. This CDR3 is built from 17 residues. The CDR3 sequence is CASSRKGTLSTNEKLFF. The CDR3 DNA is TGTGCCAGCAGCCGGAAAGGGACACTTTCAACTAATGAAAAACTGTTTTTT.

The chain employs TRBV18 and TRBJ2-1, with 10 positions matching TRBD2. V lost 3 bases, J lost 9 bases, and 5 bases stayed unmatched. Per germline, CDR1 KGHSH and CDR2 LQKENI. The CDR3 runs 14 residues. The CDR3 loop reads CASSPSSGRSEQFF. The CDR3, as DNA: TGTGCCAGCTCACCCAGTAGCGGGAGGAGTGAGCAGTTCTTC.

CDR3 protein: CASSPWDRASDGGYTF. The CDR3, as DNA: TGTGCCAGCAGTCCCTGGGACAGAGCGAGCGATGGTGGCTACACCTTC. The chain joins TRBV28 to TRBJ1-2; 7 bases match TRBD1. The CDR3 totals 16 residues. J gave up 7 bases and V 5 bases, and 16 bases lay outside the gene matches. Germline V CDR1 and CDR2: MDHEN, SYDVKM.

The sample holds one count of this clone. The rearrangement joins TRBV6-2 or TRBV6-3 to TRBJ1-2; D perhaps matches TRBD1 (5 bases). With 4 bases removed from V and 6 bases from J, the gap between germline ends came to 24 bases. CDR3 length: 17 residues. Germline V gives CDR1 MNHEY, CDR2 SVGEGT. This CDR3 is CASSSKVGLPGTNGYTF. The CDR3 bases are TGTGCCAGCAGTTCCAAGGTGGGACTCCCGGGGACGAATGGCTACACCTTC.

This clone was counted only a few times. The chain has TRBV7-8 and TRBJ2-7, with 7 bases lining up with TRBD2. CDR3 size: 15 residues. Germline trimming cut 7 bases from V and 2 bases from J; bases unmatched to any gene: 11. Germline CDR1 is SGHVS and CDR2 is FQNEAQ. The chain's CDR3 is CASISAGVPPYEQYF. CDR3 in DNA: TGTGCCAGCATCTCGGCGGGGGTGCCTCCCTACGAGCAGTACTTC. Together with reference TRBV7-8 and TRBJ2-7, the CDR3 gives the full variable domain: GAGVSQSPRYKVAKRGQDVALRCDPISGHVSLFWYQQALGQGPEFLTYFQNEAQLDKSGLPSDRFFAERPEGSVSTLKIQRTQQEDSAVYLCASISAGVPPYEQYFGPGTRLTVT.

This chain joins TRBV7-3 and TRBJ2-2; 9 nucleotides agree with TRBD2. After removal of 5 bases from V and 5 bases from J, the junction contained 9 bases not matched to a gene. The CDR3 consists of 16 residues. The germline CDR1 and CDR2 sequences are SGHTA and FQGTGA. CDR3 nucleotide sequence: TGTGCCAGCAGCCCTATAGGGACTAGCAGGACCGGGGAGCTGTTTTTT. Protein: CASSPIGTSRTGELFF.

V is TRBV7-3 and J is TRBJ1-1; a weak D match, TRBD1 (6 bases). V lost 2 bases to trimming and J lost 0 bases, with 7 bases between them. The CDR3 sequence is 14 residues long. Germline V CDR1 and CDR2: SGHTA, FQGTGA. This CDR3 is CASSLQGMNTEAFF. DNA of the CDR3: TGTGCCAGCAGCTTACAGGGGATGAACACTGAAGCTTTCTTT.

This clone has only a few counts. This chain links TRBV5-4 with TRBJ1-5; the D gene is possibly TRBD1 (6 bases). Per the germline V gene, CDR1 is SGHNT and CDR2 is YYREEE (reference sequence). The V end was cut by 4 bases, the J end by 0 bases, with 8 bases between. The CDR3 runs to 14 residues. The CDR3 loop reads CASSVQGSNQPQHF. In DNA, the CDR3 is TGTGCCAGCAGCGTACAGGGTAGCAATCAGCCCCAGCATTTT.

The CDR3 DNA reads as TGTGCTAGTGGTTACAGCGAGACAGCTCCCTCTGGAAACACCATATATTTT. Translated: CASGYSETAPSGNTIYF. V usage is TRBV12-5 and J usage is TRBJ1-3; tentatively, D is TRBD1 (5 bases). Germline loops: CDR1 LGHNT, CDR2 FRNRAP. Trimming pared 4 bases from V and 0 bases from J, leaving 16 bases between. The length of the CDR3 is 17 residues.

This chain links TRBV3-1 (or the pseudogene TRBV3-2) with TRBJ2-3, with 10 bases fitting TRBD2. The CDR3 covers 17 residues. V gave up 4 bases and J gave up 2 bases; unmatched junction bases: 9. Germline V gene sequence: CDR1 LGHDT, CDR2 YNNKEL (reference sequence). DNA for the CDR3: TGTGCCAGCAGCCTTTACGAAAGCGGGAGGGACACAGATACGCAGTATTTT. As protein: CASSLYESGRDTDTQYF.

The gene calls are TRBV5-1 and TRBJ2-7; D possibly corresponds to TRBD1 (6 bases). The CDR3 has 15 amino acids. V was clipped by 3 bases and J by 7 bases, with 20 bases between them. The germline gives CDR1 SGHRS, CDR2 YFSETQ. Here the CDR3 DNA reads TGCGCCAGCAGCTCTGGGACAAGAGGGGTGGAGGAGCAGTACTTC. Protein sequence: CASSSGTRGVEEQYF.

The chain carries TRBV5-1 and TRBJ1-4, with D possibly matching TRBD1 (6 bases). This CDR3 is 12 amino acids long. The germline V and J ends were trimmed by 4 bases and 7 bases, with 8 bases remaining between them. Per germline, CDR1 SGHRS and CDR2 YFSETQ. CDR3 sequence: CASSLQGEKLFF. The DNA of the CDR3 is TGCGCCAGCAGCCTACAGGGTGAAAAACTGTTTTTT. The full variable domain, rest sourced from reference TRBV5-1 and TRBJ1-4, is KAGVTQTPRYLIKTRGQQVTLSCSPISGHRSVSWYQQTPGQGLQFLFEYFSETQRNKGNFPGRFSGRQFSNSRSEMNVSTLELGDSALYLCASSLQGEKLFFGSGTQLSVL.

The chain employs TRBV30 and TRBJ1-1; D is unclear. Looked up from germline, CDR1 is GTSNPN and CDR2 is SVGIG (reference sequence). The CDR3 sequence is 17 residues long. V lost 1 base and J lost 4, with 22 bases in between. CDR3 DNA sequence: TGTGCCTGGAGTGACCCAAAGCGGGTACGGCGGACCACTGAAGCTTTCTTT. Its protein is CAWSDPKRVRRTTEAFF.

J is TRBJ2-1 and V is TRBV7-3, with D perhaps TRBD1 (5 bases). V lost 2 bases to trimming and J lost 5 bases, with 7 bases between them. Germline values: CDR1 SGHTA, CDR2 FQGTGA. The CDR3 contains 13 residues. CDR3 amino acids: CASSLGANNEQFF. The CDR3 nucleotides are TGTGCCAGCAGCTTAGGGGCCAACAATGAGCAGTTCTTC.